This T cell receptor (beta chain) was sequenced during a study of T-cell memory formation after mild COVID-19. Only a few counts were recorded for this clonotype. Its antigen is currently unknown. The CDR3 consists of 16 residues. CDR1 MNHNY and CDR2 SVGAGI come from the germline V gene (reference sequence). The trim removed 0 bases at V and 6 bases at J, leaving 8 bases unmatched. General study points: The study found balanced CD4/CD8 in clones contracting day 15 to 85 and a CD4+ lean in later expanders. Some clones that responded were present in memory (sampled pre-infection), which suggests cross-reactive memory joined.

It was 5'RACE with constant-segment primers that produced the TCR alpha and TCR beta cDNA libraries, which carried sample barcodes and UMIs. A single record per CDR3 protein comes from TCRdb applying MiXCR to the 5' RACE reads. The sample includes approximately 99,000 distinct CDR3 sequences, 15% to 20% seen only once; the top ten take less than 6%. The sequence derives from a man younger than 30 who had mild COVID-19 (a few samples of this study predate the infection). Cell type and time point are not known. The J gene is TRBJ2-3, the V gene TRBV6-6; 8 nucleotides align to TRBD1. Specimen: PBMCs or a T cell subset sorted from them (not recorded which). The CDR3 loop reads CASSYSRQGAADTQYF. DNA of the CDR3: TGTGCCAGCAGTTACTCCCGCCAGGGGGCAGCTGATACGCAGTATTTT.